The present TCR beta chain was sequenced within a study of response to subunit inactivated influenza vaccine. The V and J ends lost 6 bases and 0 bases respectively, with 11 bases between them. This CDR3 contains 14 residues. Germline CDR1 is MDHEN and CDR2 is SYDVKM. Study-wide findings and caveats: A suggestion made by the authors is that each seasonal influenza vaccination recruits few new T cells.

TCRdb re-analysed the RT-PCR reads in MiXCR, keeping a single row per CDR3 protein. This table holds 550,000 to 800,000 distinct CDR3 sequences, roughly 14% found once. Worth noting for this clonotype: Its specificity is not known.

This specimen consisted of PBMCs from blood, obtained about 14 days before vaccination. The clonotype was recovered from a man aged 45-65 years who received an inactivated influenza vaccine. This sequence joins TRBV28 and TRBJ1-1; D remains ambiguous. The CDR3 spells CASRWRCLNTEAFF. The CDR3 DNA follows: TGTGCCAGCAGATGGCGGTGCCTGAACACTGAAGCTTTCTTT.